The 16 T cell receptor beta chains below come from one sample, sequenced in a study of T cells in Graves' hyperthyroidism and ophthalmopathy. Amplification of TCR beta CDR3 regions was performed using RNA transcripts as template. The HTBI primer set drove a first-round RT-PCR of the TCR CDR3. One entry per CDR3 protein results from TCRdb running MiXCR on the multiplex PCR reads. The data contain 350,000 or so distinct CDR3 sequences, roughly a fifth of them singletons. The sequencing input was blood. These TCRs come from a woman in her 50s with Graves' hyperthyroidism.

The chain carries TRBV4-2 and TRBJ2-1, with D tentatively TRBD1 or TRBD2 (5 bases each). There are 20 residues in the CDR3. Looked up from germline, CDR1 is LGHNA and CDR2 is YNFKEQ. Trimming left V 0 bases short and J 1 base short, with 22 bases between. In nucleotides, the CDR3 is TGTGCCAGCAGCCAAGAACGTTATAAGTTCGGGACGATATCCTACAATGAGCAGTTCTTC. It encodes CASSQERYKFGTISYNEQFF.

This clonotype appeared a few times. The V and J genes are TRBV10-1 and TRBJ2-5; D not certain. Germline assignment: CDR1 WNHNN and CDR2 SYGVQD (reference sequence). V gave up 0 bases and J gave up 4 bases, with 6 bases separating them. The CDR3 extends over 13 amino acids. The CDR3: CASSESKGETQYF. The CDR3 coding sequence is TGCGCCAGCAGTGAGTCGAAGGGAGAGACCCAGTACTTC.

The chain combines TRBV20-1 with TRBJ2-1, with D uncertain. CDR3 length equals 11 residues. Germline CDR1 DFQATT, CDR2 SNEGSKA (reference sequence). V shed 7 bases and J shed 6 bases, with 10 bases lying between them. Written as DNA, the CDR3 is TGCAGTGTGGTCCATCGCAATGAGCAGTTCTTC. Translated: CSVVHRNEQFF.

CDR3 bases: TGTGCCAGCAGCCATTCCCCCGGGATCCTAATCTACGAGCAGTACTTC. It is translated as CASSHSPGILIYEQYF. V usage is TRBV11-2 and J usage is TRBJ2-7; perhaps TRBD2 as D (5 bases). The CDR3 runs to 16 residues. Germline loops: CDR1 SGHAT, CDR2 FQNNGV. V was cut by 5 bases and J by 3 bases, with 20 bases left in between.

The rearrangement links TRBV4-1 to TRBJ1-2; D is possibly TRBD1 (5 bases). CDR3 length: 13 amino acids. Between the trimmed V and J ends, which lost 1 base and 6 bases, there was a span of 9 bases. Per the germline V gene, CDR1 is MGHRA and CDR2 is YSYEKL. DNA for the CDR3: TGCGCCAGCAGCCAAGGGGGAGGGGATGGCTACACCTTC. Amino acids: CASSQGGGDGYTF.

This clonotype was observed at least ten times. The J gene is TRBJ2-3, the V gene TRBV28; the match to TRBD2 covers 14 bases. Germline CDR1 and CDR2: MDHEN and SYDVKM. The CDR3 has 15 amino acids. Losses at the gene ends were 5 bases for V and 9 bases for J; bases not matched to a gene: 7. CDR3: CASSPGLAGVVTQYF. The CDR3 region has the DNA TGTGCCAGCAGTCCGGGACTAGCGGGAGTAGTGACGCAGTATTTT.

The chain recombines TRBV11-1 with TRBJ1-1, with a weak D call TRBD1 (5 bases). CDR3 length equals 15 residues. V dropped 2 bases and J dropped 1 base, with 11 bases sitting between them. Germline-derived CDR1 and CDR2 are SGHAT and FQDESV (reference sequence). The CDR3 DNA reads as TGTGCCAGCAGCTTATCCCGGGACCCGAACACTGAAGCTTTCTTT. This sequence encodes CASSLSRDPNTEAFF.

This clonotype was observed at least ten times. Here the CDR3 DNA reads TGCAGTGCTCTACTAGCGGGGGGGCGGGATACGCAGTATTTT. Protein product: CSALLAGGRDTQYF. The rearrangement links TRBV20-1 to TRBJ2-3; 13 nucleotides match TRBD2. Per the germline V gene, CDR1 is DFQATT and CDR2 is SNEGSKA (reference sequence). The J segment lost 6 bases and the V segment lost 5 bases, leaving 5 bases of the junction unmatched. The CDR3 consists of 14 residues.

This clonotype was picked up a small number of times. The genes are TRBV20-1 and TRBJ1-6, with D tentatively TRBD1 (5 bases). Between the trimmed V and J ends, which lost 0 bases and 10 bases, there was a span of 16 bases. The CDR3 totals 15 residues. Per germline, CDR1 DFQATT and CDR2 SNEGSKA (reference sequence). The DNA for the CDR3 is TGCAGTGCTAGAGATCATGGGGGAGAGGGGTCACCCCTCCACTTT. Amino acids: CSARDHGGEGSPLHF.

There are many counts of this clonotype. V usage is TRBV7-8 and J usage is TRBJ2-3; perhaps TRBD2 as D (6 bases). CDR1 is SGHVS, CDR2 FQNEAQ, per germline. V lost 1 base and J lost 2, with 10 bases in between. The CDR3 contains 15 residues. The DNA for the CDR3 is TGTGCCAGCAGCTTAGGGCTAGCGAACACAGATACGCAGTATTTT. The encoded protein is CASSLGLANTDTQYF.

A few counts support this clonotype. The chain uses TRBV20-1 and TRBJ1-6, with 7 positions matching TRBD1. The junction had 6 bases not matched to a gene; V was cut back by 0 bases and J by 7 bases. Germline V gives CDR1 DFQATT, CDR2 SNEGSKA (reference sequence). The CDR3 is 15 residues long. The CDR3 nucleotides are TGCAGTGCTAGAGATATGGAGACAGGGAATTCACCCCTCCACTTT. Protein: CSARDMETGNSPLHF.

The genes are TRBV20-1 and TRBJ1-1; TRBD1 matches at 7 bases. The ends lost 5 bases at V and 0 bases at J; junction bases unmatched: 9. The CDR3 is 15 amino acids. CDR1 and CDR2 from the germline V gene are DFQATT and SNEGSKA (reference sequence). The CDR3 region is CSARQGFQMNTEAFF. The CDR3 DNA follows: TGCAGTGCTCGACAGGGATTTCAAATGAACACTGAAGCTTTCTTT.

This clonotype was picked up a small number of times. The chain uses TRBV7-9 and TRBJ2-7; tentatively, D is TRBD1 (6 bases). Trimming pared 1 base from V and 4 bases from J, leaving 14 bases between. The CDR3 loop spans 15 amino acids. Germline values: CDR1 SEHNR, CDR2 FQNEAQ (reference sequence). CDR3 nucleotide sequence: TGTGCCAGCAGCTTAGAGGCAGGGGCTACTTACGAGCAGTACTTC. It is translated as CASSLEAGATYEQYF.

This clonotype showed up many times. This rearrangement joins TRBV29-1 to TRBJ1-1; no clear D gene. Germline CDR1 reads SQVTM; CDR2 reads ANQGSEA. The CDR3 totals 14 residues. Trimming cost V 2 bases and J 0 bases, with 10 bases left between them. CDR3 residues: CSVEQNVVNTEAFF. CDR3 nucleotides: TGCAGCGTTGAACAAAATGTGGTGAACACTGAAGCTTTCTTT.

The table lists this clonotype with many counts. This chain joins TRBV10-2 and TRBJ1-1; 8 nucleotides align to TRBD1. The germline gives CDR1 WSHSY, CDR2 SAAADI. This CDR3 comprises 15 residues. The J segment lost 7 bases and the V segment lost 3 bases, leaving 10 bases of the junction unmatched. The CDR3 spells CASSEWRTGPIEAFF. Written as DNA, the CDR3 is TGCGCCAGCAGTGAATGGAGGACAGGGCCGATTGAAGCTTTCTTT.

This rearrangement joins TRBV19 to TRBJ2-1; TRBD1 agrees at 8 bases. The CDR3 sequence is 14 residues long. Germline V lookup: CDR1 LNHDA, CDR2 SQIVND (reference sequence). V lost 6 bases and J lost 4; bases outside the gene matches: 5. The CDR3: CASSSRTGYNEQFF. In DNA, the CDR3 is TGTGCCAGTAGCTCGAGGACAGGGTACAATGAGCAGTTCTTC.